This T cell receptor beta chain was retrieved from a study of blood T cells in healthy people across ages. Germline loops: CDR1 LGHDT, CDR2 YNNKEL (reference sequence). This CDR3 comprises 14 residues. V was shortened by 4 bases and J by 5 bases, with 11 bases between the two germline ends. This clonotype was detected only a few times. Antigen unknown. Notes on the study in general: Across the age range, TCR beta diversity per million T cells fell in a roughly linear way.

It was with a sample-barcoded 5' primer and a J-beta primer mix that a second PCR of roughly 6 to 12 cycles was run. TCRdb ran MiXCR on the 5' RACE reads and lists one entry per CDR3 protein. This table has fewer than 900,000 distinct CDR3 sequences, 30% to 45% appearing once. The sequence came from a man in his late teens or twenties in good health. The J gene is TRBJ1-4, the V gene TRBV3-1; the D gene is possibly TRBD1 (6 bases). The sample taken for sequencing was blood. As DNA, the CDR3 is TGTGCCAGCAGCCTGGACAGCTTCAATGAAAAACTGTTTTTT. Its translation is CASSLDSFNEKLFF.